The source of this T cell receptor beta chain is a study of blood T cell repertoires in COVID-19. Study details: There were acute and convalescent COVID-19 samples, and they came from the United States, Italy and Spain. Nucleic acid was either cDNA or gDNA, and it came from T cells, B-cell-depleted T cells, or PBMCs.

The CDR3 contains 13 residues. The germline V and J ends were trimmed by 4 bases and 3 bases, with 11 bases remaining between them. CDR1 is SQVTM, CDR2 ANQGSEA, per germline. In the original analysis: Nucleated cell counts were estimated from reference gene primer amplification. Some clones are missing from TCRdb's copy, which holds only in-frame ones; the method was immunoSEQ multiplex PCR. V and J calls and clone size are as listed in that table; D and trimming were resolved from the DNA. The sample contains around 150,000 clones, roughly four fifths of which appear only once. The rearrangement joins TRBV29-1 to TRBJ2-3; tentative D call: TRBD1 (6 bases). This sequence was found in a human donor in a cohort sampled during active COVID-19. Sequenced material: peripheral blood. The CDR3 region is CSVGRTVTDTQYF. CDR3 DNA sequence: TGCAGCGTTGGACGGACAGTAACAGATACGCAGTATTTT.